Each of the 19 T cell receptor beta chains below was sequenced from the same sample in a study of T-cell reconstitution after alpha-beta-depleted transplantation in children. TCRbeta library construction was performed incorporating unique molecular identifiers. TCRdb re-derived calls from the PCR reads in MiXCR, one entry per CDR3 protein. The profile covers 150,000 to 200,000 distinct CDR3 sequences, with around 5.9% appearing a single time and about 4.4% taken by the ten largest. The sequencing used PBMCs, collected before TCRalphabeta/CD19-depleted stem cell transplant. These TCRs come from a girl less than two years old with combined immunodeficiency, due to receive a stem cell transplant.

This clonotype was observed many times. The rearrangement uses TRBV9 and TRBJ2-5; D remains unclear. Germline assignment: CDR1 SGDLS and CDR2 YYNGEE. This CDR3 comprises 14 residues. V lost 0 bases, J lost 0 bases, and 6 bases lay in between. CDR3 DNA: TGTGCCAGCAGCGTAGGGGTGTACCAAGAGACCCAGTACTTC. This codes for CASSVGVYQETQYF. Filled out from reference TRBV9 and TRBJ2-5, the complete variable domain reads DSGVTQTPKHLITATGQRVTLRCSPRSGDLSVYWYQQSLDQGLQFLIQYYNGEERAKGNILERFSAQQFPDLHSELNLSSLELGDSALYFCASSVGVYQETQYFGPGTRLLVL.

In its sample, this clonotype was seen a few times. The chain is built from TRBV7-9 and TRBJ2-7; the D is unclear. Germline V gene data show CDR1 as SEHNR and CDR2 as FQNEAQ (reference sequence). V lost 4 bases, J lost 5 bases, and 15 bases lay in between. The CDR3 loop spans 14 amino acids. CDR3 nucleotide sequence: TGTGCCAGCAGCTCCGCGACACTGACGGACGAGCAGTACTTC. This gives the protein CASSSATLTDEQYF.

The CDR3 bases are TGTGCCAGCAGCTTAGCTTTCCGGGACTCGATCTACGAGCAGTACTTC. This gives the protein CASSLAFRDSIYEQYF. The rearrangement uses TRBV7-9 and TRBJ2-7; tentatively, D is TRBD2 (6 bases). The CDR3 extends over 16 amino acids. V was cut by 0 bases and J by 3 bases, with 15 bases left in between. Per the germline V gene, CDR1 is SEHNR and CDR2 is FQNEAQ (reference sequence).

This clonotype was counted a few times. The chain couples TRBV12-3 or TRBV12-4 to TRBJ2-6, with D perhaps TRBD1 (6 bases). The CDR3 is 17 residues long. Trimming shortened V by 5 bases and J by 0 bases, and 14 bases separated the two germline ends. In DNA, the CDR3 is TGTGCCAGCAGTCGGGACACCTGGTCCTCTGGGGCCAACGTCCTGACTTTC. This translates into CASSRDTWSSGANVLTF.

This clonotype was recorded many times. V gene TRBV29-1 combines with J gene TRBJ1-2; D uncertain. The V and J ends lost 6 bases and 4 bases respectively, with 12 bases between them. Germline lookup yields CDR1 SQVTM and CDR2 ANQGSEA. CDR3 length: 12 amino acids. The CDR3 DNA reads TGCAGCGTCCCCCGTCCCAGCTATGGCTACACCTTC. Its translation is CSVPRPSYGYTF.

The genes are TRBV5-1 and TRBJ2-1, with 7 bases lining up with TRBD2. The ends lost 4 bases at V and 6 bases at J; junction bases unmatched: 7. CDR3 length: 14 residues. Germline values: CDR1 SGHRS, CDR2 YFSETQ. The CDR3 bases are TGCGCCAGCAGCCCCGGACTAGTCCCCAATGAGCAGTTCTTC. Translated: CASSPGLVPNEQFF.

This clonotype has ten or more counts. This chain connects TRBV18 to TRBJ2-7, with D possibly being TRBD2 (6 bases). Trimming took off 2 bases at V and 0 bases at J, with 8 bases between the two ends. Looked up from germline, CDR1 is KGHSH and CDR2 is LQKENI. The CDR3 has 14 amino acids. This CDR3 reads CASSPAGTSYEQYF. The CDR3 region has the DNA TGTGCCAGCTCACCAGCGGGGACCTCCTACGAGCAGTACTTC.

With regard to this clonotype: This may stem from a read error, because a much larger clone lies one nucleotide away. The chain combines TRBV18 with TRBJ2-5, with 10 bases that match TRBD2. CDR1 and CDR2 from the germline V gene are KGHSH and LQKENI. J gave up 5 bases and V 4 bases, and 7 bases lay outside the gene matches. CDR3 length: 15 residues. CDR3 DNA: TGTGCCAGCTCACTAAGCGGGAGGGCCTCGGAGACCCAGTACTTC. Its protein product is CASSLSGRASETQYF.

Ten or more counts support this clonotype. V is TRBV6-5 and J is TRBJ2-3; TRBD2 agrees at 11 bases. Germline lookup yields CDR1 MNHEY and CDR2 SVGAGI. V lost 9 bases and J lost 0; bases outside the gene matches: 2. The CDR3 has 14 residues. The CDR3 protein is CASRLAGSTDTQYF. The DNA for the CDR3 is TGTGCCAGTAGACTAGCGGGAAGCACAGATACGCAGTATTTT.

This clonotype was counted at least ten times. The chain couples TRBV12-3 or TRBV12-4 to TRBJ2-1, with 10 bases aligning to TRBD1. J was trimmed by 2 bases and V by 5 bases; bases with no gene match: 6. There are 16 residues in the CDR3. The CDR3 nucleotides read TGTGCCAGCAGTCCCGGGGACAGGGGTCCCTACAATGAGCAGTTCTTC. This encodes CASSPGDRGPYNEQFF.

At least ten counts were recorded for this clonotype. The chain couples TRBV10-3 to TRBJ2-3; D could derive from TRBD1 or TRBD2 (5 bases each). Trimming stripped 8 bases from V and 4 bases from J, with 19 bases between. The CDR3 length is 15 residues. The germline V gene has CDR1 ENHRY and CDR2 SYGVKD. The CDR3 region is CAISSTGANADTQYF. DNA of the CDR3: TGTGCCATCTCTAGCACCGGGGCCAACGCAGATACGCAGTATTTT.

Ten or more counts support this clonotype. V usage is TRBV7-9 and J usage is TRBJ2-5; no definite D call. Germline lookup yields CDR1 SEHNR and CDR2 FQNEAQ (reference sequence). The germline V and J ends were trimmed by 6 bases and 4 bases, with 15 bases remaining between them. CDR3 size: 14 residues. CDR3 sequence reads: CASSPDGIVETQYF. For the CDR3, the DNA is TGTGCCAGCAGTCCTGATGGGATCGTAGAGACCCAGTACTTC.

This clonotype was picked up many times. V gene TRBV24-1 combines with J gene TRBJ2-1; a possible D gene is TRBD1 (5 bases). This CDR3 has 15 amino acids. Trimming left V 5 bases short and J 9 bases short, with 19 bases between. The germline CDR1 and CDR2 sequences are KGHDR and SFDVKD. This chain's CDR3 is CATSGIRQGLGEQFF. DNA for the CDR3: TGTGCCACCAGTGGAATCCGGCAGGGCTTAGGTGAGCAGTTCTTC.

This clonotype occurred many times. V usage is TRBV7-2 and J usage is TRBJ2-1; 9 bases line up with TRBD2. V lost 5 bases and J lost 8; bases outside the gene matches: 13. Germline CDR1 and CDR2: SGHTA and FQGNSA. This CDR3 has 16 amino acids. CDR3 sequence reads: CASSPQAGGRYHEQFF. In DNA form, the CDR3 reads TGTGCCAGCAGCCCCCAAGCGGGGGGAAGATATCATGAGCAGTTCTTC.

Many counts were recorded for this clonotype. The rearrangement joins TRBV7-6 to TRBJ2-1; TRBD2 might be the D (5 bases). V was cut by 2 bases and J by 9 bases, with 14 bases left in between. Germline V lookup: CDR1 SGHVS, CDR2 FNYEAQ. This CDR3 is built from 14 residues. CDR3 coding DNA: TGTGCCAGCAGCTTATCTATAGCGTTGAGTGAGCAGTTCTTC. This sequence encodes CASSLSIALSEQFF.

This clonotype was counted ten times or more. This chain uses TRBV28 with TRBJ1-5, with a possible D match to TRBD1 (5 bases). Germline V gene sequence: CDR1 MDHEN, CDR2 SYDVKM. V dropped 3 bases and J dropped 0 bases, with 15 bases sitting between them. The CDR3 has 17 residues. CDR3 DNA: TGTGCCAGCAGTTTGGGGCGACGGGATTATAGCAATCAGCCCCAGCATTTT. This translates into CASSLGRRDYSNQPQHF.

This clonotype was counted many times. The chain carries TRBV9 and TRBJ2-1; a weak D match, TRBD2 (7 bases). CDR1 SGDLS and CDR2 YYNGEE come from the germline V gene. The germline V and J ends were trimmed by 4 bases and 9 bases, with 17 bases remaining between them. The CDR3 consists of 14 residues. The CDR3 DNA sequence: TGTGCCAGCAGCCCGGGGGGCCGGGTGGTTGAGCAGTTCTTC. It is translated as CASSPGGRVVEQFF.

This clonotype has a count of ten or more. The chain couples TRBV20-1 to TRBJ1-2; D is undetermined. The CDR3 loop spans 12 amino acids. From germline, CDR1 is DFQATT and CDR2 SNEGSKA (reference sequence). V was clipped by 0 bases and J by 4 bases, with 6 bases between them. The CDR3 here is CSARDGSYGYTF. The DNA of the CDR3 is TGCAGTGCTAGAGATGGAAGCTATGGCTACACCTTC.

This clonotype was seen repeatedly, ten times or more. The V call is TRBV21-1, the J call TRBJ2-2. TRBV21-1 is a documented pseudogene. The CDR3 contains 12 residues. CDR3 sequence (DNA): TGTGCCAGCAGCAAAGACCCCGGGGAGCTGTTTTTT. Translating it yields CASSKDPGELFF.